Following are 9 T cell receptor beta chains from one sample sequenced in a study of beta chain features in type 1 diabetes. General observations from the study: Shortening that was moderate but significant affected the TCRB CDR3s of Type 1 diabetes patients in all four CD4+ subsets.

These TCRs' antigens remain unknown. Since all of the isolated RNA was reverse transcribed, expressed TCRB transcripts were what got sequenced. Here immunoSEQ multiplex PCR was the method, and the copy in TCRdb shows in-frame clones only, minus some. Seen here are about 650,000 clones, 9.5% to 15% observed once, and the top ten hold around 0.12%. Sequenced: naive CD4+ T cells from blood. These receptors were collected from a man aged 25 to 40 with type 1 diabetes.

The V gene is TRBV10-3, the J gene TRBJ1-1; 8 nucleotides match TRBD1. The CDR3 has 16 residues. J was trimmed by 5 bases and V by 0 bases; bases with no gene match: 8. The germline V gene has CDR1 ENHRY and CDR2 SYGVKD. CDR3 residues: CAISESQGADRTEAFF. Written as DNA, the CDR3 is TGTGCCATCAGTGAGTCCCAGGGGGCTGATAGAACTGAAGCTTTCTTT.

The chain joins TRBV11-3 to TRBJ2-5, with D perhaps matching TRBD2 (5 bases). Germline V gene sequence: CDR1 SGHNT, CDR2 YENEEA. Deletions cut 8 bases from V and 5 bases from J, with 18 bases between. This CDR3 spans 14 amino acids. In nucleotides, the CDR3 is TGTGCCAGCGCCCCGGGGAAGATTGGGGAGACCCAGTACTTC. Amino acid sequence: CASAPGKIGETQYF.

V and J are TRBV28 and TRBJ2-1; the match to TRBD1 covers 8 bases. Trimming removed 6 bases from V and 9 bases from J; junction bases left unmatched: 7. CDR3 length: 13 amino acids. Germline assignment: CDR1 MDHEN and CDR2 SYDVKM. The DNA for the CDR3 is TGTGCCAGCAGGCCGACAGGGGTGAGTGAGCAGTTCTTC. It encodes CASRPTGVSEQFF.

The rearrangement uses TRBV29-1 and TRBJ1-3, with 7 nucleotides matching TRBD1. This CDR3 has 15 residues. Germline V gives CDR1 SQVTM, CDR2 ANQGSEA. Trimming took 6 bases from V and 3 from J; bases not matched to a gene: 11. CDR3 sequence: CSVEQGIVIGNTIYF. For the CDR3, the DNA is TGCAGCGTCGAACAGGGGATAGTTATTGGAAACACCATATATTTT.

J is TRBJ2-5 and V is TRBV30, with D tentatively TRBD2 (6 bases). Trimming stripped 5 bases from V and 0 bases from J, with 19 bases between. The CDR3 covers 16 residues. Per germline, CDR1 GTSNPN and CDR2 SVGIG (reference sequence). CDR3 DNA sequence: TGTGCCTGGGCCACCGGACTAATTAGGTACCAAGAGACCCAGTACTTC. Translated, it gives CAWATGLIRYQETQYF.

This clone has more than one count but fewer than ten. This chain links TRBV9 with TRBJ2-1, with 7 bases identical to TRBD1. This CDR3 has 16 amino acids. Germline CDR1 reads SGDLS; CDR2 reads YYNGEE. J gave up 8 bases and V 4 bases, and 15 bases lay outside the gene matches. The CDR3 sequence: CASSPDRADLGDEQFF. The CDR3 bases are TGTGCCAGCAGCCCCGACAGGGCAGACCTTGGGGATGAGCAGTTCTTC.

Written as DNA, the CDR3 is TGTGCCAGCTCTCTTATCGGGACGGGGGCGGATACGCAGTATTTT. This encodes CASSLIGTGADTQYF. The gene calls are TRBV18 and TRBJ2-3, with D perhaps being TRBD1 or TRBD2 (6 bases each). The germline gives CDR1 KGHSH, CDR2 LQKENI. Trimming took off 6 bases at V and 6 bases at J, with 19 bases between the two ends. The CDR3 totals 15 residues.

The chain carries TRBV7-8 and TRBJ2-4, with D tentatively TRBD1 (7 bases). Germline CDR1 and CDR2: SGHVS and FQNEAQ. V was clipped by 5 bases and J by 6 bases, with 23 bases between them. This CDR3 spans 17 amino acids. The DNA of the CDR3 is TGTGCCAGCAGCCGACAGGGTCGCCCGCCCGGGGGAAACATTCAGTACTTC. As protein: CASSRQGRPPGGNIQYF.

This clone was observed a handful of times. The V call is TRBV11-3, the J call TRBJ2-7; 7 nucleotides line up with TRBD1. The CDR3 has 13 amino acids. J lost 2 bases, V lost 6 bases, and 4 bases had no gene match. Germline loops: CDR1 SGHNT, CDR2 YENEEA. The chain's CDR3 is CASRRTGAYEQYF. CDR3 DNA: TGTGCCAGCAGGCGGACAGGCGCCTACGAGCAGTACTTC.